The T cell receptor (beta chain) described here comes from a study of T cell repertoires in cytomegalovirus infection. Study overall: Based on public TCR beta signatures, there were indications of CMV infection and of a matching HLA type.

Study-level results: Dominant in the ex vivo response were TCR beta clonotypes restricted by HLA-C and specific for CMV. Carriers of CMV and the relevant HLA type were discriminated by public TCR beta frequency.

This CDR3 has 14 residues. Germline V gene lookup returns CDR1 SGHTA and CDR2 FQGNSA. With 0 bases removed from V and 5 bases from J, the gap between germline ends came to 7 bases. TCRdb re-called the reads with MiXCR, one entry per CDR3 protein. The table includes 250,000 to 300,000 distinct CDR3 sequences, roughly 9.1% detected once. Ten or more counts support this clonotype. Its antigen is as yet unknown. Source material: PBMCs. The chain couples TRBV7-2 to TRBJ2-2; the D is unclear. The sequence derives from a human donor in good health (CMV status not recorded). Some clones in this sample may be carry-over from other donors' samples. CDR3 protein: CASSLAVGTGELFF. CDR3 in DNA: TGTGCCAGCAGCTTAGCGGTCGGAACCGGGGAGCTGTTTTTT.